This T cell receptor (beta chain) was sequenced for a study of cytomegalovirus exposure and HLA in healthy donors. Notes on the study in general: The classifier, whose performance was assessed in both the original and validation cohorts, reportedly diagnosed cytomegalovirus status with high specificity and sensitivity. In a later analysis, HLA-associated TCR beta chains were more clonally expanded than equally common others. For TCR beta chains, V- and J-gene trimming was later linked to a missense DCLRE1C variant.

A multiplex PCR was run with 60 Vbeta primers and 13 Jbeta primers. Only in-frame clones appear in the TCRdb table, and some are missing; sequencing was by immunoSEQ multiplex PCR. The sample gives about 76,000 clones, roughly four fifths of which show up once; 9% to 13% is in the top ten. With regard to this clone: Antigen unknown.

Sequenced input: PBMCs. The TCR sequence derives from a male donor in good health and CMV-seropositive.

CDR3 DNA sequence: TGTGCCAGCAGTTACGCCCCGGGACAGGGAACTTCACCCCTCCACTTT. Its protein product is CASSYAPGQGTSPLHF. V is TRBV6-5 and J is TRBJ1-6; 9 bases line up with TRBD1. Germline-derived CDR1 and CDR2 are MNHEY and SVGAGI. V was pared by 2 bases and J by 9 bases, with 8 bases of the junction left unmatched. The CDR3 runs to 16 residues.